A selection of T cell receptor beta chains follows, all from one sample in a study of siplizumab effects on memory and regulatory T cells. The table came from immunoSEQ multiplex PCR; TCRdb's copy has only in-frame clones and leaves some out. Among about 110,000 clones, roughly 92% were seen once, and the ten largest hold 1.3%. The sample comprised CD4+ T cells sorted from blood. These receptors were obtained from a human donor in good health. Each CDR3 is given with its conserved first and last residue. D genes are given only for firm matches. Only some rows state a clone size, as once, few, many or a class for expanded clones.

.	.	TRBV19	12	TRBJ1-1	CASSINPDEAFF	TGTGCCAGTAGTATAAACCCGGATGAAGCTTTCTTT
.	TRBD1	TRBV27	11	TRBJ2-7	CASRDRGEQYF	TGTGCCAGCAGGGACAGGGGAGAGCAGTACTTC
.	TRBD1	TRBV2	9	TRBJ2-5	CASTGQGYF	TGTGCCAGCACGGGACAGGGTTACTTC
.	.	TRBV25-1	11	TRBJ2-1	CAARDLDEQFF	TGTGCCGCCAGGGATCTCGATGAGCAGTTCTTC
.	TRBD1	TRBV7-6	14	TRBJ2-1	CASSFRDSNNEQFF	TGTGCCAGCAGCTTCCGGGACAGCAACAATGAGCAGTTCTTC
.	.	TRBV11-2	14	TRBJ1-3	CASSLGTEGNTIYF	TGTGCCAGCAGCTTAGGGACAGAGGGAAACACCATATATTTT
.	.	TRBV5-1	15	TRBJ2-1	CASGNPGATYNEQFF	TGCGCCAGCGGAAACCCAGGGGCCACCTACAATGAGCAGTTCTTC
.	.	TRBV19	12	TRBJ1-3	CASSDRGNTIYF	TGTGCCAGTAGCGACAGGGGAAACACCATATATTTT
.	TRBD1	TRBV10-3	13	TRBJ2-5	CATKEQGAETQYF	TGTGCCACCAAAGAGCAGGGGGCTGAGACCCAGTACTTC
once	.	TRBV28	16	TRBJ1-2	CASSLFLGQGGYGYTF	TGTGCCAGCAGTTTATTCTTAGGGCAAGGAGGTTATGGCTACACCTTC
.	TRBD2	TRBV7-9	15	TRBJ2-7	CASSGQREGLYEQYF	TGTGCCAGCAGCGGGCAGCGGGAGGGCCTCTACGAGCAGTACTTC
.	.	TRBV11-3	16	TRBJ2-2	CASSLTYLPRTGELFF	TGTGCCAGCAGCTTAACATACCTCCCGCGGACCGGGGAGCTGTTTTTT
.	.	TRBV15	14	TRBJ1-5	CATSREGAWQPQHF	TGTGCCACCAGCAGAGAGGGGGCCTGGCAGCCCCAGCATTTT
.	.	TRBV6-1	16	TRBJ1-5	CASSEMSWGSNQPQHF	TGTGCCAGCAGTGAAATGAGTTGGGGGAGCAATCAGCCCCAGCATTTT
.	.	TRBV19	15	TRBJ2-7	CASSSAPAPGDEQYF	TGTGCCAGTAGTTCCGCCCCGGCTCCCGGCGACGAGCAGTACTTC
.	TRBD1	TRBV5-5	15	TRBJ1-5	CASSLAGGIDQPQHF	TGTGCCAGCAGCTTGGCAGGGGGTATCGATCAGCCCCAGCATTTT
.	.	TRBV29-1	13	TRBJ2-1	CSVLKWGVSEQFF	TGCAGCGTTCTCAAGTGGGGGGTTAGTGAGCAGTTCTTC
.	TRBD2	TRBV5-1	13	TRBJ2-1	CASSTFQRGEQFF	TGCGCCAGCAGCACCTTCCAGCGGGGCGAGCAGTTCTTC
.	.	TRBV4-2	15	TRBJ2-1	CASSQEVGEHNEQFF	TGTGCCAGCAGCCAAGAGGTGGGGGAACACAATGAGCAGTTCTTC
.	.	TRBV7-9	13	TRBJ1-2	CASSSEIGIGYTF	TGTGCCAGCAGCAGCGAGATTGGAATAGGCTACACCTTC
.	TRBD1	TRBV7-9	15	TRBJ2-4	CASSVQGGAKNIQYF	TGTGCCAGCAGCGTACAGGGGGGAGCCAAAAACATTCAGTACTTC
.	.	TRBV19	16	TRBJ2-1	CASSTSTGLAPNEQFF	TGTGCCAGTAGTACCTCGACAGGATTGGCACCCAATGAGCAGTTCTTC
once	.	TRBV10-3	15	TRBJ2-3	CAISESIRGPDTQYF	TGTGCCATCAGTGAGTCTATCAGGGGCCCAGATACGCAGTATTTT
.	.	TRBV6-5	13	TRBJ1-5	CASSYSRNQPQHF	TGTGCCAGCAGTTACTCGAGAAACCAGCCCCAGCATTTT
.	TRBD2	TRBV9	16	TRBJ2-3	CASSSRGRGAEDTQYF	TGTGCCAGCAGCTCCCGAGGGCGGGGGGCTGAAGATACGCAGTATTTT
.	TRBD2	TRBV5-1	17	TRBJ2-7	CASSFGLAGGTPYEQYF	TGCGCCAGCAGCTTCGGACTAGCGGGAGGGACCCCCTACGAGCAGTACTTC
.	TRBD2	TRBV5-4	16	TRBJ2-5	CASSLGGASGKETQYF	TGTGCCAGCAGCTTGGGAGGGGCTAGCGGGAAGGAGACCCAGTACTTC
.	.	TRBV19	13	TRBJ1-6	CASSIEENSPLHF	TGTGCCAGTAGTATAGAAGAGAATTCACCCCTCCACTTT
.	TRBD2	TRBV7-9	15	TRBJ2-7	CASSPGASGSYEQYF	TGTGCCAGCAGCCCAGGGGCTAGCGGGAGTTACGAGCAGTACTTC
.	.	TRBV18	16	TRBJ2-1	CASSPPITTNYNEQFF	TGTGCCAGCTCACCACCGATAACTACAAATTACAATGAGCAGTTCTTC
.	.	TRBV6-5	15	TRBJ1-2	CASSYSNRLSYGYTF	TGTGCCAGCAGTTACTCGAACCGTCTTTCTTATGGCTACACCTTC
.	TRBD1	TRBV19	15	TRBJ2-7	CASRDRDRGYYEQYF	TGTGCCAGTAGGGACCGGGACAGGGGGTACTACGAGCAGTACTTC